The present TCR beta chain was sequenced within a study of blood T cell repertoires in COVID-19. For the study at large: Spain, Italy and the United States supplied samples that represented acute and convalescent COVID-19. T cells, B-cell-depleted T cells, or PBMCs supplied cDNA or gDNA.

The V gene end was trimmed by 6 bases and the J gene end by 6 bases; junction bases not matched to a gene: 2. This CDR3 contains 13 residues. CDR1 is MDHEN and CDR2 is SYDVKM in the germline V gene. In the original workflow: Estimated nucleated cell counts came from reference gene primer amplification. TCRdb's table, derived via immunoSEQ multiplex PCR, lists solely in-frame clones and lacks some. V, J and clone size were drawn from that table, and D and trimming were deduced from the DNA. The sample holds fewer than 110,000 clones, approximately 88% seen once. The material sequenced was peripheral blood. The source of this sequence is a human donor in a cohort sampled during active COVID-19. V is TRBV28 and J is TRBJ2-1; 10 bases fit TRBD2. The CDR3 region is CASRASGSNEQFF. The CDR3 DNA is TGTGCCAGCAGGGCTAGCGGGAGCAATGAGCAGTTCTTC.